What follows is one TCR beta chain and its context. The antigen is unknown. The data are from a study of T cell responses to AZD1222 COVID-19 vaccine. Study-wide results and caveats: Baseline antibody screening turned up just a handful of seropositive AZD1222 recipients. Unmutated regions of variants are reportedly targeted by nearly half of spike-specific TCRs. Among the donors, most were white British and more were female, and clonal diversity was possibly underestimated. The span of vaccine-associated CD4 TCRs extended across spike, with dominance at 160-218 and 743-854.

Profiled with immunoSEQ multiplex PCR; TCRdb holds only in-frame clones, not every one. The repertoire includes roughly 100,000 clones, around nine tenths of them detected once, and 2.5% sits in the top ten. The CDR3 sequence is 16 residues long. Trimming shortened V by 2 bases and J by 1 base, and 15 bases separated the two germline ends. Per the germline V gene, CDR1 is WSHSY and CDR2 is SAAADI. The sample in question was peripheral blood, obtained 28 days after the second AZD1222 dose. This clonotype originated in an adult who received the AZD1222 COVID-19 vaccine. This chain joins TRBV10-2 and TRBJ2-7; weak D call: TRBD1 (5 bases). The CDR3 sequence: CASSERMGPSSYEQYF. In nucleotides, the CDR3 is TGCGCCAGCAGTGAGAGAATGGGGCCCTCTTCCTACGAGCAGTACTTC.